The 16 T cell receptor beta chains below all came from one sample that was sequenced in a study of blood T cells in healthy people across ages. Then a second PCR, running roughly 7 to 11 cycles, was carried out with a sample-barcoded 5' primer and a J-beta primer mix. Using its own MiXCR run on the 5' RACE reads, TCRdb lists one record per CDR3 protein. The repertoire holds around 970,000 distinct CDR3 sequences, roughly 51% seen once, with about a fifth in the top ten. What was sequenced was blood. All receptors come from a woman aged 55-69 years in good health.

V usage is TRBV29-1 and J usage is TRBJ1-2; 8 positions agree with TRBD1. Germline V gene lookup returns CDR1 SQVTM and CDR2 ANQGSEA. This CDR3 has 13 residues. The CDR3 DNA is TGCGGAGCTAGGGACAGGAGAAACTATGGCTACACCTTC. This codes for CGARDRRNYGYTF.

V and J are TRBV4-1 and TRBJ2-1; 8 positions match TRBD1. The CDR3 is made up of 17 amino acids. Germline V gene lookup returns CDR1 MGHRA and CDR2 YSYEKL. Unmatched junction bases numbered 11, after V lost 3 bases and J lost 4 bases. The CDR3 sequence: CASSQQGATGIYNEQFF. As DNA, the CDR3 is TGCGCCAGCAGCCAGCAGGGGGCAACTGGAATATACAATGAGCAGTTCTTC.

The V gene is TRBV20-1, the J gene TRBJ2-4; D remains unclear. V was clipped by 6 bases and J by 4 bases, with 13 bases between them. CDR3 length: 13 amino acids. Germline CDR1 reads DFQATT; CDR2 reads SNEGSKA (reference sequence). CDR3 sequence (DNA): TGCAGTGCCCTAGGTGGCGGAAAAAACATTCAGTACTTC. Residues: CSALGGGKNIQYF.

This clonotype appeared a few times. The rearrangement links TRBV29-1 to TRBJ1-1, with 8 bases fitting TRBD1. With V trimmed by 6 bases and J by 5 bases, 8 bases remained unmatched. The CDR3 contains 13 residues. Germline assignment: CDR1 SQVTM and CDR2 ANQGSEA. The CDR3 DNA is TGCAGCGTGCAAAGACAGGGGCGTACTGAAGCTTTCTTT. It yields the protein CSVQRQGRTEAFF.

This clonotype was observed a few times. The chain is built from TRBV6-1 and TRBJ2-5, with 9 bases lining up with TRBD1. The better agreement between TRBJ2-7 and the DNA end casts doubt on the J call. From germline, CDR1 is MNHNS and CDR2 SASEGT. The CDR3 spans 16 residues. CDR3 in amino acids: CASSVGTGKIFYEQYF. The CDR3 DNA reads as TGTGCCAGCAGTGTAGGGACAGGGAAGATCTTCTACGAGCAGTACTTC.

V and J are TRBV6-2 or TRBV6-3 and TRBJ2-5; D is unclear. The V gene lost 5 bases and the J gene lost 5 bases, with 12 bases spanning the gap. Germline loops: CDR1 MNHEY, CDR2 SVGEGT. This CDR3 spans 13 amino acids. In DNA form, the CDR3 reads TGTGCCAGCAGTGACATCCGATTGGAGACCCAGTACTTC. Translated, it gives CASSDIRLETQYF.

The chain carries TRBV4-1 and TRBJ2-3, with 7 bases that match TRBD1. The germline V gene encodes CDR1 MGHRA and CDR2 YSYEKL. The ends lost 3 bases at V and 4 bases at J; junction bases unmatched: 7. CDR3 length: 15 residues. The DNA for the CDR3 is TGCGCCAGCAGCCAGCCCGGGACAGCAGCAGATACGCAGTATTTT. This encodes CASSQPGTAADTQYF.

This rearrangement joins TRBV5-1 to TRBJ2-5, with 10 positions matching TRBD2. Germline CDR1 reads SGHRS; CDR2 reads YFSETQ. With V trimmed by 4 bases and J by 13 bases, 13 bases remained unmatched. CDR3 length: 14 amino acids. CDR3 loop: CASSPEASGRSPYF. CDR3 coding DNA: TGCGCCAGCAGCCCGGAGGCTAGCGGGAGATCACCGTACTTC.

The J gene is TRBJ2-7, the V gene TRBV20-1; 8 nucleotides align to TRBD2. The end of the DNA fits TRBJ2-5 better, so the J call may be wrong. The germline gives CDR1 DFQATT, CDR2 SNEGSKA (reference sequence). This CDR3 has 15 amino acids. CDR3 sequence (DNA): TGCAGTGCTAGAAAAATCTTACTAGCGGAAGAGACCCAGTACTTC. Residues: CSARKILLAEETQYF.

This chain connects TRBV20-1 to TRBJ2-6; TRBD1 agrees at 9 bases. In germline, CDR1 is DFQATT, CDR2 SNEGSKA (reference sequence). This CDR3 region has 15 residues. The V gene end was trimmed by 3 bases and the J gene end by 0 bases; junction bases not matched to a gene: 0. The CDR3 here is CSARTGGSGANVLTF. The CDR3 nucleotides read TGCAGTGCTAGGACAGGGGGCTCTGGGGCCAACGTCCTGACTTTC.

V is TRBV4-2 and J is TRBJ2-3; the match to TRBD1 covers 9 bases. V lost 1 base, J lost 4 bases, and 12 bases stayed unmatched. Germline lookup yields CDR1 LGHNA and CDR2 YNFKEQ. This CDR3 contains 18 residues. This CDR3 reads CASSQGIPGQGSADTQYF. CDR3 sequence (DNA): TGTGCCAGCAGCCAAGGGATTCCGGGACAGGGCTCTGCAGATACGCAGTATTTT.

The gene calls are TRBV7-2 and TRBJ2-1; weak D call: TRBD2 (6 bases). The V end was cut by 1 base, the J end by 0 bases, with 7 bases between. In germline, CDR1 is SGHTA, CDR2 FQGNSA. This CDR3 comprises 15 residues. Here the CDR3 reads CASSLGDFSYNEQFF. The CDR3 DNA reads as TGTGCCAGCAGCTTAGGGGACTTCTCCTACAATGAGCAGTTCTTC. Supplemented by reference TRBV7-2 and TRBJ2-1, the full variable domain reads GAGVSQSPSNKVTEKGKDVELRCDPISGHTALYWYRQSLGQGLEFLIYFQGNSAPDKSGLPSDRFSAERTGGSVSTLTIQRTQQEDSAVYLCASSLGDFSYNEQFFGPGTRLTVL.

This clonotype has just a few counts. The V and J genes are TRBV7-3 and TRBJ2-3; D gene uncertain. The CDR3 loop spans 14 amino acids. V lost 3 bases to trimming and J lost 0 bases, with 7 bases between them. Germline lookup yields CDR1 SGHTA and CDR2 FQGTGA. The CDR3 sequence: CASSFSRSTDTQYF. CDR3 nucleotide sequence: TGTGCCAGCAGCTTCTCGCGGAGCACAGATACGCAGTATTTT.

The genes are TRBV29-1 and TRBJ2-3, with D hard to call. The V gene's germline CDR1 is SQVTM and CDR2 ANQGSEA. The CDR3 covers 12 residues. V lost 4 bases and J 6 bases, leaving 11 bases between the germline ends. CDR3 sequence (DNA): TGCAGCGTTGTCCCCCTTGGGGATACGCAGTATTTT. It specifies CSVVPLGDTQYF.

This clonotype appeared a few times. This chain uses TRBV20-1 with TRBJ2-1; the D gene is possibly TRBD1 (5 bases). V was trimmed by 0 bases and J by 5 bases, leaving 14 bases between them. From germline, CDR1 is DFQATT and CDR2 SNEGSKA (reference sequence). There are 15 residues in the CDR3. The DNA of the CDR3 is TGCAGTGCTAGAGACAGGGTTCCCCTCAACAATGAGCAGTTCTTC. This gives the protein CSARDRVPLNNEQFF.

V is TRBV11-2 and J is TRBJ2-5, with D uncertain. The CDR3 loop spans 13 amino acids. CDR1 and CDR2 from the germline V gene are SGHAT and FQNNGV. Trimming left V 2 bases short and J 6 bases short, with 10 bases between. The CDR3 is CASSLSERKTQYF. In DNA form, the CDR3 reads TGTGCCAGCAGCTTAAGCGAAAGAAAGACCCAGTACTTC.